This is a list of T cell receptor beta chains from one sample in a study of blood T cell repertoires in COVID-19. Sequenced by immunoSEQ multiplex PCR; TCRdb stores in-frame clones only, minus some. The sample lists 250,000 or so clones, around 88% seen once, with under 1.5% in the top ten. Material: peripheral blood. These receptors all come from an elderly man with acute or convalescent COVID-19. Each CDR3 is given with its conserved first and last residue. Fields, in order: V gene, J gene, D gene, clone size, CDR3 length, CDR3 protein, CDR3 DNA. The D gene is left open where the match is weak. A row's size may be missing; if present it is once, few, many or a size class.

>TRBV10-3|TRBJ1-1|-|-|15
CAISEEGGKNTEAFF
TGTGCCATCAGTGAAGAGGGAGGGAAGAACACTGAAGCTTTCTTT
>TRBV19|TRBJ2-7|TRBD1|-|15
CASSIGQGAIYEQYF
TGTGCCAGTAGTATAGGACAGGGGGCGATCTACGAGCAGTACTTC
>TRBV27|TRBJ1-5|TRBD1|-|16
CASRGGDRVGGQPQHF
TGTGCCAGCAGGGGGGGAGACAGGGTAGGGGGGCAGCCCCAGCATTTT
>TRBV5-1|TRBJ2-1|-|-|13
CASSPGLLNEQFF
TGCGCCAGCAGCCCGGGACTCCTCAATGAGCAGTTCTTC
>TRBV5-4|TRBJ1-1|-|-|14
CASSLEWAGAEAFF
TGTGCCAGCAGCTTGGAATGGGCCGGCGCTGAAGCTTTCTTT
>TRBV19|TRBJ1-2|TRBD1|once|15
CASSMRRQGKSVDTF
TGTGCCAGTAGTATGAGACGACAGGGGAAGTCGGTGGACACCTTC
>TRBV7-2|TRBJ2-7|TRBD2|once|14
CASSGTSSSYEQYF
TGTGCCAGCAGCGGGACTAGCAGTTCCTACGAGCAGTACTTC
>TRBV12-3/TRBV12-4|TRBJ2-2|TRBD1|-|12
CASSTGQGKLFF
TGTGCCAGCAGCACGGGACAGGGGAAACTGTTTTTT
>TRBV6-5|TRBJ2-5|-|-|13
CASSRDIQETQYF
TGTGCCAGCAGTCGTGACATTCAAGAGACCCAGTACTTC
>TRBV6-5|TRBJ1-2|TRBD1|-|14
CASTPGQGDYGYTF
TGTGCCAGCACCCCGGGACAGGGAGACTATGGCTACACCTTC
>TRBV7-3|TRBJ2-2|-|-|14
CASSQGTSTGELFF
TGTGCCAGCAGTCAGGGGACGTCGACCGGGGAGCTGTTTTTT
>TRBV5-6|TRBJ2-7|TRBD1|-|14
CASSSGTGLYEQYF
TGTGCCAGCAGCTCCGGGACAGGGCTCTACGAGCAGTACTTC
>TRBV5-4|TRBJ1-5|-|-|15
CASSLGGGTNQPQHF
TGTGCCAGCAGCTTAGGGGGGGGGACAAATCAGCCCCAGCATTTT
>TRBV2|TRBJ2-5|-|-|13
CATSRDIQETQYF
TGTGCCACCTCTCGGGACATACAAGAGACCCAGTACTTC
>TRBV29-1|TRBJ2-1|-|-|13
CSVEPDSYNEQFF
TGCAGCGTCGAACCCGACAGTTACAATGAGCAGTTCTTC
>TRBV12-2|TRBJ2-1|-|-|19
CASRLDRRTSGRTSGEQFF
TGTGCAAGTCGCCTCGACAGGAGGACTAGCGGGAGGACGTCGGGTGAGCAGTTCTTC
>TRBV6-2/TRBV6-3|TRBJ2-7|TRBD2|once|15
CASSSGTSVTYEQYF
TGTGCCAGCAGTTCCGGGACTAGCGTTACCTACGAGCAGTACTTC
>TRBV5-1|TRBJ1-4|TRBD1|-|16
CASSQLDRTTNEKLFF
TGCGCCAGCAGCCAGCTGGACAGGACAACTAATGAAAAACTGTTTTTT
>TRBV6-2/TRBV6-3|TRBJ2-1|TRBD1|-|18
CASSPGTGADPAYNEQFF
TGTGCCAGCAGTCCCGGGACAGGGGCCGACCCTGCCTACAATGAGCAGTTCTTC
>TRBV6-5|TRBJ2-7|-|-|11
CASGLAYEQYF
TGTGCCAGCGGGTTAGCGTACGAGCAGTACTTC
>TRBV27|TRBJ1-1|-|once|16
CASSLGRGRSRTEAFF
TGTGCCAGCAGTTTGGGCAGGGGCCGGTCGAGGACTGAAGCTTTCTTT
>TRBV7-6|TRBJ2-2|-|-|14
CASRLAQNTGELFF
TGTGCCAGCAGACTAGCTCAGAACACCGGGGAGCTGTTTTTT
>TRBV7-9|TRBJ2-3|-|-|13
CASSPSGRDTQYF
TGTGCCAGCAGCCCCTCTGGCAGGGATACGCAGTATTTT
>TRBV5-1|TRBJ1-4|-|-|15
CASSRTGSGGEKLFF
TGCGCCAGCTCCCGGACGGGCTCCGGAGGGGAAAAACTGTTTTTT
>TRBV9|TRBJ1-4|-|-|16
CASSVGGGQVNEKLFF
TGTGCCAGCAGCGTAGGGGGAGGGCAAGTTAATGAAAAACTGTTTTTT
>TRBV6-1|TRBJ1-6|-|-|19
CASSDSLSGGSSYNSPLHF
TGTGCCAGCAGTGATTCTCTTTCGGGAGGGAGCTCCTATAATTCACCCCTCCACTTT
>TRBV2|TRBJ1-2|TRBD1|-|15
CASSLRPSGTGPYTF
TGTGCCAGCAGTCTACGCCCTAGTGGGACAGGCCCCTACACCTTC
>TRBV5-1|TRBJ1-6|TRBD1|-|19
CASRPQAGTANSYNSPLHF
TGCGCCAGCAGACCGCAAGCTGGGACAGCCAACTCCTATAATTCACCCCTCCACTTT
>TRBV6-5|TRBJ1-2|TRBD1|-|12
CASRATGGGYTF
TGTGCCAGCAGGGCGACAGGGGGTGGCTACACCTTC
>TRBV6-5|TRBJ1-6|-|-|13
CASSQEVNSPLHF
TGTGCCAGCAGTCAGGAGGTTAATTCACCCCTCCACTTT
>TRBV21-1|TRBJ2-1|-|few|18
CARISGPSGRGEYNEQFF
TGTGCCAGAATCTCAGGCCCAAGTGGGAGGGGGGAGTACAATGAGCAGTTCTTC
>TRBV6-5|TRBJ2-2|TRBD1|-|16
CASSYRTGVDTGELFF
TGTGCCAGCAGTTACAGGACAGGGGTCGACACCGGGGAGCTGTTTTTT
>TRBV6-5|TRBJ2-1|-|-|13
CASSTGNHNEQFF
TGTGCCAGCAGCACAGGGAACCACAATGAGCAGTTCTTC
>TRBV2|TRBJ1-5|TRBD1|-|15
CASSEHRGIGQPQHF
TGTGCCAGCAGTGAACACAGGGGAATCGGTCAGCCCCAGCATTTT
>TRBV7-9|TRBJ1-1|TRBD1|-|16
CASSSSLGQGYTEAFF
TGTGCCAGCAGCTCCTCTTTGGGACAGGGCTACACTGAAGCTTTCTTT
>TRBV19|TRBJ1-1|-|-|16
CASSPHRGGGDTEAFF
TGTGCCAGTAGTCCCCACCGGGGAGGGGGGGACACTGAAGCTTTCTTT